The text below deals with one TCR beta chain. Its specificity is unknown. PCR amplification relied on 60 Vbeta primers (plus 13 Jbeta primers). Here immunoSEQ multiplex PCR was the method, and the copy in TCRdb shows in-frame clones only, minus some. The sample carries 90,000 to 130,000 clones, about three quarters recorded once. The sample comes from a study of cytomegalovirus exposure and HLA in healthy donors. Points from the study as a whole: Segments of the TCR beta V type were, in most cases, productive about 90% or about 30% of the time in an earlier analysis.

The CDR3 length is 16 residues. V gave up 4 bases and J gave up 7 bases; unmatched junction bases: 15. CDR1 is SGDLS and CDR2 is YYNGEE in the germline V gene. Likely unrecorded immune exposures existed in these nominally healthy donors. J is TRBJ1-1 and V is TRBV9; 8 nucleotides line up with TRBD1. Sequenced: PBMCs. The origin of this receptor is a woman aged 60 to 75 in good health and CMV-seropositive. CDR3 bases: TGTGCCAGCAGCCTAGACGGACAGGGTTTATCCAGTGAAGCTTTCTTT. Translation: CASSLDGQGLSSEAFF.